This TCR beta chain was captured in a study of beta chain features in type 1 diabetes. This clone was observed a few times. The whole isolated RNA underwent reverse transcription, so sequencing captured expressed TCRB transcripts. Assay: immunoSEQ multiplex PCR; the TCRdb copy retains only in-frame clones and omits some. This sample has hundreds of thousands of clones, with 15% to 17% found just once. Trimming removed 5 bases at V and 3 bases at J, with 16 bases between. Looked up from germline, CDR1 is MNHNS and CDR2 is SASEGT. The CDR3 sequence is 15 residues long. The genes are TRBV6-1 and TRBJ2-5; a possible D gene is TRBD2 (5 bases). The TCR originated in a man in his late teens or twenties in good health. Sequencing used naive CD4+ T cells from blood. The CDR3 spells CASSRITGKEETQYF. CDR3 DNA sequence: TGTGCCAGCAGTCGGATAACCGGGAAGGAAGAGACCCAGTACTTC.